Below are 27 T cell receptor beta chains sequenced from a single sample in a study of Ad26.COV2.S vaccination and SARS-CoV-2 variants. Here immunoSEQ multiplex PCR was the method, and the copy in TCRdb shows in-frame clones only, minus some. This sample has 400,000 or so clones, with about nine tenths found just once. The treatment was: roughly 18 received Ad26.COV2.S at low or high dose, single or two shots; 5 received placebo; per-sample allocation not given. Day 63 after the first injection of vaccine or placebo was the sampling time. The sample here was peripheral blood, taken in a trial of Ad26.COV2.S vaccine versus placebo. The receptors come from a person between 18 and 60 years old who received the Ad26.COV2.S COVID-19 vaccine or a placebo.

This chain uses TRBV19 with TRBJ2-1, with D possibly matching TRBD2 (6 bases). Trimming took off 4 bases at V and 8 bases at J, with 15 bases between the two ends. CDR3 size: 14 residues. Germline CDR1 and CDR2: LNHDA and SQIVND (reference sequence). The CDR3 DNA sequence: TGTGCCAGTAGTAGGAGGGGCGCGGTCGATGAGCAGTTCTTC. Its protein product is CASSRRGAVDEQFF. Using reference TRBV19 and TRBJ2-1 for the parts outside the CDR3, the full variable domain is DGGITQSPKYLFRKEGQNVTLSCEQNLNHDAMYWYRQDPGQGLRLIYYSQIVNDFQKGDIAEGYSVSREKKESFPLTVTSAQKNPTAFYLCASSRRGAVDEQFFGPGTRLTVL.

A single count supports this clone. The V gene is TRBV6-5, the J gene TRBJ2-2, with 8 bases matching TRBD1. CDR3 length equals 13 residues. Looked up from germline, CDR1 is MNHEY and CDR2 is SVGAGI. V lost 8 bases, J lost 1 base, and 0 bases stayed unmatched. The CDR3 protein is CASGTGNTGELFF. The CDR3 DNA reads as TGTGCCAGCGGGACAGGGAACACCGGGGAGCTGTTTTTT.

The V gene is TRBV4-1, the J gene TRBJ2-7; 9 positions match TRBD1. V was pared by 4 bases and J by 3 bases, with 10 bases of the junction left unmatched. CDR3 length: 16 residues. Germline lookup yields CDR1 MGHRA and CDR2 YSYEKL. CDR3 sequence: CASSPDSGTGHYEQYF. The CDR3 coding sequence is TGCGCCAGCAGCCCGGATTCCGGGACAGGGCACTACGAGCAGTACTTC.

The chain employs TRBV5-8 and TRBJ2-1, with D uncertain. The CDR3 spans 15 residues. The germline gives CDR1 SGHTS, CDR2 YDEGEE. With 2 bases removed from V and 5 bases from J, the gap between germline ends came to 14 bases. Written as DNA, the CDR3 is TGTGCCAGCAGCTTTTATGTGTGGCCCAACAATGAGCAGTTCTTC. Its translation: CASSFYVWPNNEQFF.

The CDR3 DNA sequence: TGTGCCAGCAGTGAATTCGGGAGTGGACAGCCCCAGCATTTT. Translating gives CASSEFGSGQPQHF. The gene calls are TRBV25-1 and TRBJ1-5; unclear D gene. With 1 base removed from V and 7 bases from J, the gap between germline ends came to 11 bases. Germline loops: CDR1 MGHDK, CDR2 SYGVNS. The CDR3 has 14 residues.

V is TRBV5-4 and J is TRBJ2-7, with D tentatively TRBD2 (5 bases). Germline CDR1 SGHNT, CDR2 YYREEE (reference sequence). With 2 bases removed from V and 1 base from J, the gap between germline ends came to 10 bases. The CDR3 contains 14 residues. The CDR3 sequence is CASSLLGKSYEQYF. The CDR3 DNA is TGTGCCAGCAGCTTACTAGGGAAGTCCTACGAGCAGTACTTC.

CDR3 sequence (DNA): TGTGCCAGCAGAGATAACACAGGGGCTGAAGCTTTCTTT. This sequence encodes CASRDNTGAEAFF. The chain couples TRBV2 to TRBJ1-1; TRBD1 matches 7 bases. This CDR3 contains 13 residues. Trimming cost V 6 bases and J 6 bases; bases outside gene matches: 7. Germline V lookup: CDR1 SNHLY, CDR2 FYNNEI. The whole variable domain, filled in from reference TRBV2 and TRBJ1-1, reads EPEVTQTPSHQVTQMGQEVILRCVPISNHLYFYWYRQILGQKVEFLVSFYNNEISEKSEIFDDQFSVERPDGSNFTLKIRSTKLEDSAMYFCASRDNTGAEAFFGQGTRLTVV.

The chain links TRBV6-5 to TRBJ1-3; the D is unclear. Germline CDR1 and CDR2: MNHEY and SVGAGI. CDR3 size: 15 residues. The V and J ends lost 0 bases and 0 bases respectively, with 6 bases between them. The chain's CDR3 is CASSYSQTSGNTIYF. The DNA for the CDR3 is TGTGCCAGCAGTTACTCTCAGACCTCTGGAAACACCATATATTTT.

V gene TRBV27 combines with J gene TRBJ1-6; D unclear. The CDR3 covers 12 residues. The germline CDR1 and CDR2 sequences are MNHEY and SMNVEV (reference sequence). Trimming pared 4 bases from V and 10 bases from J, leaving 8 bases between. CDR3 loop: CASSSLRSPLHF. Written as DNA, the CDR3 is TGTGCCAGCAGTTCCCTACGATCACCCCTCCACTTT.

The V and J genes are TRBV7-2 and TRBJ2-3; D unresolved. The CDR3 sequence is 14 residues long. Trimming stripped 1 base from V and 6 bases from J, with 11 bases between. Germline V CDR1 and CDR2: SGHTA, FQGNSA. CDR3: CASSLEVSADTQYF. In DNA form, the CDR3 reads TGTGCCAGCAGCTTAGAGGTATCCGCGGATACGCAGTATTTT. Together with reference TRBV7-2 and TRBJ2-3, the CDR3 gives the full variable domain: GAGVSQSPSNKVTEKGKDVELRCDPISGHTALYWYRQSLGQGLEFLIYFQGNSAPDKSGLPSDRFSAERTGGSVSTLTIQRTQQEDSAVYLCASSLEVSADTQYFGPGTRLTVL.

This chain links TRBV13 with TRBJ1-3; D gene uncertain. The CDR3 is 14 residues long. CDR1 and CDR2 (germline): PRHDT, FYEKMQ (reference sequence). Deletions cut 3 bases from V and 4 bases from J, with 10 bases between. This CDR3 is CASSFPTQGNTIYF. The CDR3 region has the DNA TGTGCCAGCAGCTTCCCTACGCAGGGAAACACCATATATTTT.

The rearrangement links TRBV6-5 to TRBJ2-2; the match to TRBD1 covers 9 bases. V lost 7 bases to trimming and J lost 5 bases; unmatched junction nucleotides: 8. The CDR3 is 15 residues long. Germline V gene sequence: CDR1 MNHEY, CDR2 SVGAGI. The CDR3: CASKLGQGSTGELFF. As DNA, the CDR3 is TGTGCCAGCAAATTAGGACAGGGGAGTACCGGGGAGCTGTTTTTT.

The genes are TRBV6-6 and TRBJ1-5; D may be TRBD1 (6 bases). Germline V gene data show CDR1 as MNHNY and CDR2 as SVGAGI (reference sequence). CDR3 size: 14 residues. V dropped 6 bases and J dropped 6 bases, with 15 bases sitting between them. The DNA for the CDR3 is TGTGCCAGCAGGGGGGGCGGGGCTTTTCAGCCCCAGCATTTT. Protein: CASRGGGAFQPQHF.

The gene calls are TRBV27 and TRBJ1-6; D possibly corresponds to TRBD1 (5 bases). The CDR3 is made up of 13 amino acids. The V end was cut by 8 bases, the J end by 6 bases, with 11 bases between. In germline, CDR1 is MNHEY, CDR2 SMNVEV (reference sequence). CDR3 loop: CASRTGVNSPLHF. DNA of the CDR3: TGTGCCAGCCGGACGGGGGTTAATTCACCCCTCCACTTT.

CDR3 sequence: CASRQFSSGNTIYF. DNA of the CDR3: TGTGCCAGTAGACAGTTCAGCTCTGGAAACACCATATATTTT. V usage is TRBV19 and J usage is TRBJ1-3; no clear D. There are 14 residues in the CDR3. Germline V lookup: CDR1 LNHDA, CDR2 SQIVND (reference sequence). With 6 bases removed from V and 0 bases from J, the gap between germline ends came to 9 bases.

The rearrangement uses TRBV7-6 and TRBJ1-3, with D maybe TRBD1 (6 bases). V lost 5 bases, J lost 0 bases, and 20 bases lay in between. Per the germline V gene, CDR1 is SGHVS and CDR2 is FNYEAQ. This CDR3 comprises 18 residues. The CDR3 DNA sequence: TGTGCCAGCAGCCTAGGGGGGGCCCGGGACATCTCTGGAAACACCATATATTTT. Protein sequence: CASSLGGARDISGNTIYF.

The chain recombines TRBV4-3 with TRBJ2-2; D not resolved. Between the trimmed V and J ends, which lost 2 bases and 0 bases, there was a span of 4 bases. This CDR3 has 14 residues. Germline V gene lookup returns CDR1 LGHNA and CDR2 YSLEER. CDR3: CASSQSPNTGELFF. The CDR3, as DNA: TGCGCCAGCAGCCAAAGCCCGAACACCGGGGAGCTGTTTTTT.

The chain combines TRBV5-1 with TRBJ2-2, with 8 bases that match TRBD1. Per the germline V gene, CDR1 is SGHRS and CDR2 is YFSETQ. The ends lost 1 base at V and 1 base at J; junction bases unmatched: 3. There are 16 residues in the CDR3. In nucleotides, the CDR3 is TGCGCCAGCAGCTTGTTCGGGACAGGGAACACCGGGGAGCTGTTTTTT. Protein: CASSLFGTGNTGELFF.

The rearrangement uses TRBV3-1 (or the pseudogene TRBV3-2) and TRBJ2-7; D gene uncertain. The CDR3 extends over 13 amino acids. CDR1 LGHDT and CDR2 YNNKEL come from the germline V gene (reference sequence). Deletions cut 5 bases from V and 6 bases from J, with 14 bases between. DNA for the CDR3: TGTGCCAGCAGCATTCACGGGCCGGGCGAGCAGTACTTC. Translation: CASSIHGPGEQYF.

V and J are TRBV19 and TRBJ1-1; D is possibly TRBD1 (5 bases). There are 13 residues in the CDR3. With 2 bases removed from V and 8 bases from J, the gap between germline ends came to 12 bases. CDR1 LNHDA and CDR2 SQIVND come from the germline V gene (reference sequence). CDR3 protein: CASSISRREEAFF. The CDR3 region has the DNA TGTGCCAGTAGTATATCTCGCAGGGAAGAAGCTTTCTTT.

The CDR3 DNA reads TGTGCCAGCGGGACAGATGGACCTGCTGAAGCTTTCTTT. Translation: CASGTDGPAEAFF. This chain joins TRBV3-1 (or the pseudogene TRBV3-2) and TRBJ1-1, with 7 bases that match TRBD1. The CDR3 is made up of 13 amino acids. V shed 8 bases, J shed 6 bases, and the junction held 9 bases outside the gene matches. Germline V gene data show CDR1 as LGHDT and CDR2 as YNNKEL (reference sequence).

This chain connects TRBV10-3 to TRBJ2-3; D is uncertain. The length of the CDR3 is 14 residues. The germline gives CDR1 ENHRY, CDR2 SYGVKD. V lost 4 bases, J lost 0 bases, and 8 bases lay in between. CDR3 DNA sequence: TGTGCCATCAGTGTCGTGGGTAGCACAGATACGCAGTATTTT. It specifies CAISVVGSTDTQYF.

The chain joins TRBV2 to TRBJ2-7; no reliable D call. V lost 7 bases, J lost 3 bases, and 13 bases lay in between. The CDR3 is made up of 13 amino acids. CDR1 and CDR2 from the germline V gene are SNHLY and FYNNEI. CDR3 amino acids: CASKGQAFYEQYF. CDR3 bases: TGTGCCAGCAAAGGGCAAGCCTTCTACGAGCAGTACTTC.

The chain has TRBV6-5 and TRBJ2-2; D perhaps matches TRBD1 (5 bases). Germline V gene sequence: CDR1 MNHEY, CDR2 SVGAGI. V gave up 4 bases and J gave up 3 bases, with 15 bases separating them. The CDR3 has 16 residues. CDR3 nucleotides: TGTGCCAGCAGTTCATCAGGGATAAGTGACACCGGGGAGCTGTTTTTT. Residues: CASSSSGISDTGELFF.

This clone was seen once. The rearrangement joins TRBV28 to TRBJ1-1; unclear D gene. This CDR3 has 16 amino acids. The germline CDR1 and CDR2 sequences are MDHEN and SYDVKM. Trimming stripped 8 bases from V and 0 bases from J, with 19 bases between. The CDR3 loop is CASGVRRLGMNTEAFF. The CDR3 region has the DNA TGTGCCAGCGGGGTTAGGAGGTTAGGGATGAACACTGAAGCTTTCTTT.

This rearrangement joins TRBV7-8 to TRBJ1-6; D is possibly TRBD1 (6 bases). The CDR3 is 21 residues long. The germline V gene has CDR1 SGHVS and CDR2 FQNEAQ. V was pared by 3 bases and J by 10 bases, with 34 bases between. Here the CDR3 reads CASSFLTALSASGSGASPLHF. As DNA, the CDR3 is TGTGCCAGCAGCTTCCTCACGGCGCTATCGGCCAGTGGGTCAGGGGCATCACCCCTCCACTTT.

The chain couples TRBV5-1 to TRBJ1-2; D not resolved. The CDR3 has 13 amino acids. Germline values: CDR1 SGHRS, CDR2 YFSETQ. V dropped 5 bases and J dropped 4 bases, with 12 bases sitting between them. The CDR3 protein is CASRKGLVYGYTF. DNA for the CDR3: TGCGCCAGCAGAAAAGGACTGGTCTATGGCTACACCTTC.